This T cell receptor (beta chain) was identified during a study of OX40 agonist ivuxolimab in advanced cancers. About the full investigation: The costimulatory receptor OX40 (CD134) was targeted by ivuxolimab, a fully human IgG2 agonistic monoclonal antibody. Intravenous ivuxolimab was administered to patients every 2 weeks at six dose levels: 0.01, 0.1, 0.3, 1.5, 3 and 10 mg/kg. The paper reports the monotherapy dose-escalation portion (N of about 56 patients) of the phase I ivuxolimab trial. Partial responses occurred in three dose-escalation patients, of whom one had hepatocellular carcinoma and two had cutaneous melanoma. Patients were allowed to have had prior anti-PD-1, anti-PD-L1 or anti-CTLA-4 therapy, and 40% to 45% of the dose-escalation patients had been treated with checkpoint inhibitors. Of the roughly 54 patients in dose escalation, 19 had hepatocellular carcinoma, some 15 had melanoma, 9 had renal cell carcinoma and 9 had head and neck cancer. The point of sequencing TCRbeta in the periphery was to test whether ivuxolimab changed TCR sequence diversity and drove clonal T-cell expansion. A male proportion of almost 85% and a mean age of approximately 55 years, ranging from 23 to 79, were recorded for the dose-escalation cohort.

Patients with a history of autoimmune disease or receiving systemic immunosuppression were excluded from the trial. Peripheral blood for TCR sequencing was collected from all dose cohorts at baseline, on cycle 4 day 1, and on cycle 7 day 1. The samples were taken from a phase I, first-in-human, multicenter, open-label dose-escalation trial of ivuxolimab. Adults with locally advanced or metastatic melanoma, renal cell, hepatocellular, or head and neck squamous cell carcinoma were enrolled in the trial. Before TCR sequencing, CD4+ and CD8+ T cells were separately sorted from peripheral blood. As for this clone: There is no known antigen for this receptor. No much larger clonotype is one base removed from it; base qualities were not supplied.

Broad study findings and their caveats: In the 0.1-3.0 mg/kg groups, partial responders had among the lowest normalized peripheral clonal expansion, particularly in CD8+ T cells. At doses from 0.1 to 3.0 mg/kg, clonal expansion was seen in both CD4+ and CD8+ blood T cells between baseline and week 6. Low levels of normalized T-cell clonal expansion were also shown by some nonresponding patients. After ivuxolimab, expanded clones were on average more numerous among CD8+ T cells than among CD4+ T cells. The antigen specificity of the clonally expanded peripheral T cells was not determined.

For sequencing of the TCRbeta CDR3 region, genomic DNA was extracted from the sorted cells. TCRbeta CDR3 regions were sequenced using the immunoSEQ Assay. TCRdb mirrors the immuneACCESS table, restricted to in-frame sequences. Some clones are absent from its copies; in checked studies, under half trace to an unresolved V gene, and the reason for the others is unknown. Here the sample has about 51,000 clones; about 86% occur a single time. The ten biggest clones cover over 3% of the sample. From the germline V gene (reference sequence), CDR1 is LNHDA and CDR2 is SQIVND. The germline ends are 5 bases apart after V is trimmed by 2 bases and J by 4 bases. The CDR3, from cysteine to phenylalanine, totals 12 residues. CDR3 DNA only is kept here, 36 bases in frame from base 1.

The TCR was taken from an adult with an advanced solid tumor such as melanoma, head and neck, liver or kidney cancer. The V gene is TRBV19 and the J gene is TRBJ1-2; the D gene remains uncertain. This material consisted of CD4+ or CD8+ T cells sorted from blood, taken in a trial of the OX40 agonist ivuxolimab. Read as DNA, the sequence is TGTGCCAGTAGTATAAGCGTCTATGGCTACACCTTC. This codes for CASSISVYGYTF.